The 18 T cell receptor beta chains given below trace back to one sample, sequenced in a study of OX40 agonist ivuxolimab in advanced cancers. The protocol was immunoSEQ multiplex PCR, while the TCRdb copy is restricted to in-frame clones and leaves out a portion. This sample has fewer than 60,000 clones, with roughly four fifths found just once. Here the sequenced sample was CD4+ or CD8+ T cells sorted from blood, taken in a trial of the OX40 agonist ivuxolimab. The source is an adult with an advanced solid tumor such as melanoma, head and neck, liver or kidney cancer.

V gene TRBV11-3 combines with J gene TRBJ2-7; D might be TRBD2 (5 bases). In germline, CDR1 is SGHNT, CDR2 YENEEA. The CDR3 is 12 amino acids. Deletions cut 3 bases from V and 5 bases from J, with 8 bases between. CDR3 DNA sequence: TGTGCCAGCAGCTTCGACGGGAACGAGCAGTACTTC. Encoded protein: CASSFDGNEQYF.

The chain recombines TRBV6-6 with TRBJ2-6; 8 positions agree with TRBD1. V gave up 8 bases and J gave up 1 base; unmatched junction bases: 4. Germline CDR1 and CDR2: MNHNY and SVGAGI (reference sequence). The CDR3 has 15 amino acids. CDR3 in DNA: TGTGCCAGCGCCAGGGGGCGGTCTGGGGCCAACGTCCTGACTTTC. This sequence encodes CASARGRSGANVLTF.

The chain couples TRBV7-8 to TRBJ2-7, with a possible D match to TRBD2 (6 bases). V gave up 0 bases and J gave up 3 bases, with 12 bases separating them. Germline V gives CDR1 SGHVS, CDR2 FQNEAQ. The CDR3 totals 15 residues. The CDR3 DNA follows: TGTGCCAGCAGCTTAGCAGAAACGGAGGGCTACGAGCAGTACTTC. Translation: CASSLAETEGYEQYF. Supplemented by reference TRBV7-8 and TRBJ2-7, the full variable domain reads GAGVSQSPRYKVAKRGQDVALRCDPISGHVSLFWYQQALGQGPEFLTYFQNEAQLDKSGLPSDRFFAERPEGSVSTLKIQRTQQEDSAVYLCASSLAETEGYEQYFGPGTRLTVT.

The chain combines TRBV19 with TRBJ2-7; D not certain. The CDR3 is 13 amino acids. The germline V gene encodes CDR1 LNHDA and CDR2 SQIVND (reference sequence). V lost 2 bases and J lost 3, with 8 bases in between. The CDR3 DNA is TGTGCCAGTAGTATATCCCCAGGCTACGAGCAGTACTTC. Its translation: CASSISPGYEQYF.

This CDR3 reads CASSNYNYGYTF. The CDR3 DNA follows: TGTGCCAGTAGTAATTATAACTATGGCTACACCTTC. This rearrangement joins TRBV19 to TRBJ1-2, with no clear D. From germline, CDR1 is LNHDA and CDR2 SQIVND (reference sequence). V lost 4 bases, J lost 1 base, and 4 bases lay in between. The CDR3 sequence is 12 residues long.

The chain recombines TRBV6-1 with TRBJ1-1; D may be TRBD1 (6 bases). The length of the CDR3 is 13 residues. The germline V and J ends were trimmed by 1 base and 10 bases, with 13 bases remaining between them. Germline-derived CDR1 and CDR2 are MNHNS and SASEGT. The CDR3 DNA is TGTGCCAGCAGTGAAGGAGGGGGGACGGCAGCTTTCTTT. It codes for CASSEGGGTAAFF.

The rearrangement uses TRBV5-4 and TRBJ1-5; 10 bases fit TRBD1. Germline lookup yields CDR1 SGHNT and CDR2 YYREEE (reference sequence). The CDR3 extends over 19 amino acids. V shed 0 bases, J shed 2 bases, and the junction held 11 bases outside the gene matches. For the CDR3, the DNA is TGTGCCAGCAGCTTGGCTCTGGGACAGGGGTCTCAGGGCAATCAGCCCCAGCATTTT. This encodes CASSLALGQGSQGNQPQHF.

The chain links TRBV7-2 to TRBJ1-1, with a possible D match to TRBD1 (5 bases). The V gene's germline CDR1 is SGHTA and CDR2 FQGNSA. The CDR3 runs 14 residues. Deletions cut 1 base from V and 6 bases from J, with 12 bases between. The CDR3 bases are TGTGCCAGCAGCTTAGGGGGGACCAGCGCTGAAGCTTTCTTT. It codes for CASSLGGTSAEAFF.

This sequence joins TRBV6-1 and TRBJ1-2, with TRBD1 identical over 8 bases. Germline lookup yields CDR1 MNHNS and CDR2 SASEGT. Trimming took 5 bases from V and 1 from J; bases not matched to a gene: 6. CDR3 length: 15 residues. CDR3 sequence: CASSSGQGDNYGYTF. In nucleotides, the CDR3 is TGTGCCAGCAGTAGTGGACAGGGTGATAACTATGGCTACACCTTC.

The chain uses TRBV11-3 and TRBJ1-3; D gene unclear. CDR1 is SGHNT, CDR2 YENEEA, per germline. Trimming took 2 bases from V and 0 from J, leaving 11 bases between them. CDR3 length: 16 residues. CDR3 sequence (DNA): TGTGCCAGCAGCTTAAGAGGCACCCGCTCTGGAAACACCATATATTTT. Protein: CASSLRGTRSGNTIYF.

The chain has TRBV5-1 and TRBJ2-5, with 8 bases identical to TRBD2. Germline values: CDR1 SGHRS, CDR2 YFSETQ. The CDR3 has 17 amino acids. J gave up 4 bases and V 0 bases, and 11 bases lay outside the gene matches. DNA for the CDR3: TGCGCCAGCAGCTTGGTCCCCGTAGCGGGGCCTAGAGAGACCCAGTACTTC. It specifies CASSLVPVAGPRETQYF. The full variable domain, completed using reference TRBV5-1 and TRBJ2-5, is KAGVTQTPRYLIKTRGQQVTLSCSPISGHRSVSWYQQTPGQGLQFLFEYFSETQRNKGNFPGRFSGRQFSNSRSEMNVSTLELGDSALYLCASSLVPVAGPRETQYFGPGTRLLVL.

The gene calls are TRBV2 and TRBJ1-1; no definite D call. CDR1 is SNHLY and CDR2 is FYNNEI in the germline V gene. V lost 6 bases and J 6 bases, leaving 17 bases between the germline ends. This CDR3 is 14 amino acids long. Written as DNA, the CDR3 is TGTGCCAGCAGGACCCTCGGGAGTTGGCCTGAAGCTTTCTTT. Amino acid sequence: CASRTLGSWPEAFF.

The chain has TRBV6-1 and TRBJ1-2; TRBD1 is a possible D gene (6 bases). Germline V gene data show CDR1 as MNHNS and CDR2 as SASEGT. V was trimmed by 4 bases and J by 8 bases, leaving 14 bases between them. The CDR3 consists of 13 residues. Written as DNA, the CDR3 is TGTGCCAGCAGTGGAGGGGGTCTCGCAGGCTACACCTTC. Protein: CASSGGGLAGYTF.

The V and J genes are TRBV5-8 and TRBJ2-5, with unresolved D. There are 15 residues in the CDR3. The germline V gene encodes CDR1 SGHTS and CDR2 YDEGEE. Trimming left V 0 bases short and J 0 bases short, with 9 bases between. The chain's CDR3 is CASSLGVDNQETQYF. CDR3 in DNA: TGTGCCAGCAGCTTGGGAGTAGACAACCAAGAGACCCAGTACTTC.

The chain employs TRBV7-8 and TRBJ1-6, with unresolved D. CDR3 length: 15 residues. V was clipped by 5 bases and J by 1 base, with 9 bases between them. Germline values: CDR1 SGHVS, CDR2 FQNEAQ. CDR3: CASSRGESYNSPLHF. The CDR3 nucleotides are TGTGCCAGCAGCCGGGGTGAGTCCTATAATTCACCCCTCCACTTT.

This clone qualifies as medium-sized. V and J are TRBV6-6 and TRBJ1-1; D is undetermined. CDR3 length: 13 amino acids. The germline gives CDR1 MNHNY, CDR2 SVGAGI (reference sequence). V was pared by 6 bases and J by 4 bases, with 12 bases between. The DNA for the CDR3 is TGTGCCAGCAGAGTTAAGGGTAGCACTGAAGCTTTCTTT. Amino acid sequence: CASRVKGSTEAFF.

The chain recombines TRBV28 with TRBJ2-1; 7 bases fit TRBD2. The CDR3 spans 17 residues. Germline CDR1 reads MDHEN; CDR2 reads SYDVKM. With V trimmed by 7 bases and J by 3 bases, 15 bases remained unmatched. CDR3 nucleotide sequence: TGTGCCAGCACCCTGGGCTTGCGGGGGTCATTCTACAATGAGCAGTTCTTC. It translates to CASTLGLRGSFYNEQFF.

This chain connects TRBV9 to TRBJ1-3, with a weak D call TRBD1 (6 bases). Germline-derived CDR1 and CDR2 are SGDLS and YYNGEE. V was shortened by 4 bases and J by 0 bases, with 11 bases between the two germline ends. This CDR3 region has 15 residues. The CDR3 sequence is CASSSGAASGNTIYF. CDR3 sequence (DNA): TGTGCCAGCAGCTCGGGGGCTGCCTCTGGAAACACCATATATTTT.